These T cell receptor beta chains were read from a single sample in a study of T cell changes during pregnancy in multiple sclerosis. Here immunoSEQ multiplex PCR was the method, and the copy in TCRdb shows in-frame clones only, minus some. The data hold fewer than 55,000 clones, with 80% to 95% observed a single time. The source material was peripheral blood. These receptors were collected from a female donor with multiple sclerosis, enrolled in a pregnancy study. CDR3s include the opening cysteine and the closing phenylalanine or tryptophan. Each record gives: J gene, D gene, V gene, CDR3 DNA, CDR3 protein. The D gene is left open where the match is weak.

J: TRBJ2-5
D: -
V: TRBV7-9
DNA: TGTGCCAGCAGCTTGAGAAGGGGGAGCGGAGAGACCCAGTACTTC
CDR3: CASSLRRGSGETQYF

J: TRBJ2-7
D: TRBD2
V: TRBV5-1
DNA: TGCGCCAGCAGCTTGGCCACTAGCGGCACCTACGAGCAGTACTTC
CDR3: CASSLATSGTYEQYF

J: TRBJ2-3
D: -
V: TRBV18
DNA: TGTGCCAGCTCACCAAAAGATACGCAGTATTTT
CDR3: CASSPKDTQYF

J: TRBJ2-3
D: TRBD2
V: TRBV7-6
DNA: TGTGCCAGCAGGCGCCTAGCGGGGGGGAGCACAGATACGCAGTATTTT
CDR3: CASRRLAGGSTDTQYF

J: TRBJ2-7
D: TRBD2
V: TRBV6-6
DNA: TGTGCCAGCACTCGGAGCGGGAGATACGAGCAGTACTTC
CDR3: CASTRSGRYEQYF

J: TRBJ1-2
D: -
V: TRBV6-1
DNA: TGTGCCAGTTCACCGGGAGAGCACTATGGCTACACCTTC
CDR3: CASSPGEHYGYTF

J: TRBJ2-7
D: -
V: TRBV12-5
DNA: TGTGCTAGTGGTTTTGCCCCTCCTAACGAGCAGTACTTC
CDR3: CASGFAPPNEQYF

J: TRBJ1-1
D: TRBD1
V: TRBV4-1
DNA: TGCGCCAGCAGCCTCGAAGGCGGACAGGGGGCATCGGGCACTGAAGCTTTCTTT
CDR3: CASSLEGGQGASGTEAFF

J: TRBJ2-2
D: -
V: TRBV9
DNA: TGTGCCAGCAGGGCTTGGGGCGCCCCGAACACCGGGGAGCTGTTTTTT
CDR3: CASRAWGAPNTGELFF

J: TRBJ2-7
D: -
V: TRBV10-3
DNA: TGTGCCATCAGTGGGGGGGGCGGGAGCTCCTACGAGCAGTACTTC
CDR3: CAISGGGGSSYEQYF

J: TRBJ1-1
D: -
V: TRBV6-5
DNA: TGTGCCAGCAGTTACGGCGTACGGGGGGGCACTGAAGCTTTCTTT
CDR3: CASSYGVRGGTEAFF

J: TRBJ1-1
D: -
V: TRBV2
DNA: TGTGCCAGCAGTAATCAGGGGCAGGTTGTAGGAACTGAAGCTTTCTTT
CDR3: CASSNQGQVVGTEAFF

J: TRBJ2-7
D: TRBD2
V: TRBV5-1
DNA: TGCGCCAGCAGGGGCCCCAGCGGGAGAAGCTACGAGCAGTACTTC
CDR3: CASRGPSGRSYEQYF

J: TRBJ2-7
D: TRBD2
V: TRBV28
DNA: TGTGCCAGCACCGTTAGCGGGAGGGCAAACGAGCAGTACTTC
CDR3: CASTVSGRANEQYF

J: TRBJ2-2
D: -
V: TRBV6-4
DNA: TGTGCCAGCAGTGACTCGTCTGACACCGGGGAGCTGTTTTTT
CDR3: CASSDSSDTGELFF

J: TRBJ1-1
D: -
V: TRBV5-1
DNA: TGCGCCAGCAGCTCCCCTACGTACACTGAAGCTTTCTTT
CDR3: CASSSPTYTEAFF

J: TRBJ1-1
D: -
V: TRBV5-1
DNA: TGCGCCAGCAGCTTGGGACAGCGAGCGAACACTGAAGCTTTCTTT
CDR3: CASSLGQRANTEAFF

J: TRBJ2-1
D: -
V: TRBV2
DNA: TGTGCCGGTCGGAGTGGGGGGGCCCCCTACAATGAGCAGTTCTTC
CDR3: CAGRSGGAPYNEQFF

J: TRBJ2-5
D: TRBD1
V: TRBV5-6
DNA: TGTGCCAGCAGCATCCACACAGGGGGCAGGGGCCAAGAGACCCAGTACTTC
CDR3: CASSIHTGGRGQETQYF

J: TRBJ2-1
D: -
V: TRBV11-2
DNA: TGTGCCAGCAGCCTTCGATTACAGTACAATGAGCAGTTCTTC
CDR3: CASSLRLQYNEQFF

J: TRBJ2-7
D: TRBD1
V: TRBV28
DNA: TGTGCCAGCGCTCTGGGACAGGGACGCGAGCAGTACTTC
CDR3: CASALGQGREQYF

J: TRBJ1-2
D: -
V: TRBV25-1
DNA: TGTGCCAGCAGTGAATCCCGGATGTCGCGTGGCTACACCTTC
CDR3: CASSESRMSRGYTF